This T cell receptor (beta chain) is from a study of early stage breast cancer tumors. About the study: Among approximately 12 ER+/PR+/HER2- tumors, eight were ductal, four lobular.

This CDR3 contains 14 residues. Germline V CDR1 and CDR2: SGHRS, YFSETQ. V lost 3 bases to trimming and J lost 0 bases, with 8 bases between them. TCRdb's table, derived via immunoSEQ multiplex PCR, lists solely in-frame clones and lacks some. The repertoire includes more than 12,000 clones, roughly 84% of them detected once, and more than 4% sits in the top ten. The chain employs TRBV5-1 and TRBJ2-3, with D perhaps given as TRBD1 or TRBD2 (5 bases each). Sequencing was carried out using normal breast tissue next to the tumor. This receptor was obtained from a person in their thirties with breast cancer. CDR3 DNA sequence: TGCGCCAGCAGCTCGGGACCTAGCACAGATACGCAGTATTTT. Encoded protein: CASSSGPSTDTQYF.